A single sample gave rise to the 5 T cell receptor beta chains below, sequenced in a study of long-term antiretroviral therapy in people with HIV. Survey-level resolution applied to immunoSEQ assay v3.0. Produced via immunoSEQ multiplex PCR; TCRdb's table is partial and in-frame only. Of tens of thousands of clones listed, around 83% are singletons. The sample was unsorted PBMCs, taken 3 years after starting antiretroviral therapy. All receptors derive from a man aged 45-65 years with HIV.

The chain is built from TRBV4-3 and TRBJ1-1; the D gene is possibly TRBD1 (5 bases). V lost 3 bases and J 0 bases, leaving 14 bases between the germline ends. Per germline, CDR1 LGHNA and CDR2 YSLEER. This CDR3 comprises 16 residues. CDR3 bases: TGCGCCAGCAGCCAGGACTCCCAACAGGTGAACACTGAAGCTTTCTTT. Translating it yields CASSQDSQQVNTEAFF.

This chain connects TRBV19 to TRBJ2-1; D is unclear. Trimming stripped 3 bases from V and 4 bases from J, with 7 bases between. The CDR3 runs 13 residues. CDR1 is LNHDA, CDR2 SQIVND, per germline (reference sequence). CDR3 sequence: CASSIPLYNEQFF. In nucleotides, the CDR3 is TGTGCCAGTAGTATTCCACTTTACAATGAGCAGTTCTTC. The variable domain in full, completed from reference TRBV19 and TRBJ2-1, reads DGGITQSPKYLFRKEGQNVTLSCEQNLNHDAMYWYRQDPGQGLRLIYYSQIVNDFQKGDIAEGYSVSREKKESFPLTVTSAQKNPTAFYLCASSIPLYNEQFFGPGTRLTVL.

CDR3 amino acids: CASSFPPGQRNTEAFF. The CDR3 nucleotides read TGTGCCAGCAGCTTTCCACCGGGACAAAGGAACACTGAAGCTTTCTTT. The chain combines TRBV5-5 with TRBJ1-1; a possible D gene is TRBD1 (6 bases). The CDR3 runs 16 residues. Germline CDR1 and CDR2: SGHKS and YYEKEE (reference sequence). V lost 2 bases and J 1 base, leaving 15 bases between the germline ends.

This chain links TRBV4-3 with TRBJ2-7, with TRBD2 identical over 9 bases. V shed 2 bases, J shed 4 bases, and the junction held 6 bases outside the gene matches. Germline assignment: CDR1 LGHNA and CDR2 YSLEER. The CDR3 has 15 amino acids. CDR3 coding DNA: TGCGCCAGCAGCCAAACGTGGACTAGCGTTTACGAGCAGTACTTC. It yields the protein CASSQTWTSVYEQYF.

The CDR3 DNA reads as TGTGCCAGCAGCTCACCCTTCAGCGGGGGGGCAGTTGATACGCAGTATTTT. This translates into CASSSPFSGGAVDTQYF. The genes are TRBV13 and TRBJ2-3; 10 bases align to TRBD2. CDR3 length: 17 amino acids. The germline V gene has CDR1 PRHDT and CDR2 FYEKMQ (reference sequence). V lost 4 bases to trimming and J lost 6 bases; unmatched junction nucleotides: 13.